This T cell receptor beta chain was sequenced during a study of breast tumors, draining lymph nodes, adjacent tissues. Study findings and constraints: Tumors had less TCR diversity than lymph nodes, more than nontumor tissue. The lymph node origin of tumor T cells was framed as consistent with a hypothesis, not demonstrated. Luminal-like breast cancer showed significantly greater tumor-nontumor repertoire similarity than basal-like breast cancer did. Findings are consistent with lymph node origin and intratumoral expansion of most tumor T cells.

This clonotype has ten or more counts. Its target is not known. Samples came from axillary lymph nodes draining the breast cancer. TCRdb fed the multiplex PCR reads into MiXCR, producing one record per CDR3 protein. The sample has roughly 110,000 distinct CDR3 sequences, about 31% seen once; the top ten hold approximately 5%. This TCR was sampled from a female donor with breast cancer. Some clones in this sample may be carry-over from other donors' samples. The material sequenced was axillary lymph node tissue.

The CDR3 region has the DNA TGTGCCAGCAGCGCCGAAGGGGGTGTCGGTGGCTACACCTTC. Its protein product is CASSAEGGVGGYTF. The chain carries TRBV9 and TRBJ1-2; maybe TRBD1 (6 bases). V dropped 3 bases and J dropped 7 bases, with 16 bases sitting between them. Germline loops: CDR1 SGDLS, CDR2 YYNGEE. The CDR3 runs 14 residues.